This entry is about one T cell receptor (beta chain). Under the authors' procedure: Estimation of nucleated cell counts relied on the amplification of reference gene primers. This table comes from immunoSEQ multiplex PCR, and its TCRdb copy is limited to in-frame clones, with some not included. V, J and clone size reflect that table, while D and trimming were determined from the DNA. The sample yields about 150,000 clones, more than 65% seen once. The entry originates in a study of blood T cell repertoires in COVID-19. Study at large: Acute-phase and convalescent COVID-19 samples originated in the United States, Italy and Spain.

CDR1 is SGHAT and CDR2 is FQNNGV in the germline V gene. V gave up 5 bases and J gave up 3 bases, with 11 bases separating them. The CDR3 loop spans 13 amino acids. Specimen: peripheral blood. This chain connects TRBV11-2 to TRBJ2-7; no clear D gene. This clonotype was obtained from a woman aged 80 or over with active or convalescent COVID-19. This CDR3 is CASSPRLNYEQYF. CDR3 nucleotide sequence: TGTGCCAGCAGCCCCAGGTTAAACTACGAGCAGTACTTC.